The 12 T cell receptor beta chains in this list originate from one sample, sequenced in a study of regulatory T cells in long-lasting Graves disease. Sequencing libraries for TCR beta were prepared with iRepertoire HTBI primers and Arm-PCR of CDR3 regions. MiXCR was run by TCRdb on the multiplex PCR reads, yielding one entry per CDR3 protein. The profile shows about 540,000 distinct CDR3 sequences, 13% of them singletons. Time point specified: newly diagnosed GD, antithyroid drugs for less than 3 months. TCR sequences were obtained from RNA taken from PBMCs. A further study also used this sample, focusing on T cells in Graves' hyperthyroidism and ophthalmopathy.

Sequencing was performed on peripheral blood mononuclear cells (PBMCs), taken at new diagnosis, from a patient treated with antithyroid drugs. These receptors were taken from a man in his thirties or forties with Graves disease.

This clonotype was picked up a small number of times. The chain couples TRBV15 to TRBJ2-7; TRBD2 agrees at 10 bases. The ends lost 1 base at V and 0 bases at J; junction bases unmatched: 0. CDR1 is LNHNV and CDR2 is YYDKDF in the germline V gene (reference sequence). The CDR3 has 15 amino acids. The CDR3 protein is CATSRASGSSYEQYF. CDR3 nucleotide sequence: TGTGCCACCAGCAGAGCTAGCGGGAGCTCCTACGAGCAGTACTTC.

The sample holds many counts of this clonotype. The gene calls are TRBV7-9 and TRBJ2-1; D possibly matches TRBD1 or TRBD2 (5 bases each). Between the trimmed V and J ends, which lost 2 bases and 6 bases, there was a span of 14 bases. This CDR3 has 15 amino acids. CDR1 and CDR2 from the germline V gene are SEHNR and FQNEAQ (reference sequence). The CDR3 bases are TGTGCCAGCAGCTTAATGGGGGAAGGTGGCAATGAGCAGTTCTTC. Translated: CASSLMGEGGNEQFF.

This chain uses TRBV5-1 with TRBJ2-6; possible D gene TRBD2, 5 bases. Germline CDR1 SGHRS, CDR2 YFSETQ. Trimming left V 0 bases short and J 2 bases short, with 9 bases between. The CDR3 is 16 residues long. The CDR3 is CASSLAGSTGANVLTF. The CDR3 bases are TGCGCCAGCAGCTTGGCGGGAAGTACTGGGGCCAACGTCCTGACTTTC.

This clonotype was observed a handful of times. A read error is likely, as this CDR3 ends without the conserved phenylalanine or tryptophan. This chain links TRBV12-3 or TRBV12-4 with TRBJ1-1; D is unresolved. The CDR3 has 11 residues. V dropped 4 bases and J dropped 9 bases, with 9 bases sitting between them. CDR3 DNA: TGTGCCAGCAGTTACGGACCAAAAGCTTTCCTT. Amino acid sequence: CASSYGPKAFL.

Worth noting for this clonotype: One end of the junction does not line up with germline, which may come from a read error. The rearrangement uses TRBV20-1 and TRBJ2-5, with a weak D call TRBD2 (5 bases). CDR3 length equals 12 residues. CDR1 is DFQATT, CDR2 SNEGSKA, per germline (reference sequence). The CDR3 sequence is CSAARRGQTQYF. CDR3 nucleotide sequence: TGCAGTGCAGCGCGCCGGGGTCAGACCCAATACTTC.

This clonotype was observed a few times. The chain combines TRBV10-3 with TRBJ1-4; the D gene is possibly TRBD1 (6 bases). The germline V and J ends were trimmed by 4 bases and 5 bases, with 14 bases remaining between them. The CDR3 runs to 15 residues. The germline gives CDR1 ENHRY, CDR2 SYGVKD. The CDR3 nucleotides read TGTGCCATCAGTGGAGGGACACTCGGAAATGAAAAACTGTTTTTT. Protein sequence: CAISGGTLGNEKLFF.

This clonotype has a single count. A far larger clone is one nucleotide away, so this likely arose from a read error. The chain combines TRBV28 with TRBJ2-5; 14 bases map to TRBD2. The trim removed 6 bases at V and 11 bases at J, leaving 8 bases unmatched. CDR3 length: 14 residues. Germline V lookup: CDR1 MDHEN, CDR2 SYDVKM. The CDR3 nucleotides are TGTGCCAGCAGCGGGACTAGCGGGAGAAATGAGCAGTACTTC. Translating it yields CASSGTSGRNEQYF.

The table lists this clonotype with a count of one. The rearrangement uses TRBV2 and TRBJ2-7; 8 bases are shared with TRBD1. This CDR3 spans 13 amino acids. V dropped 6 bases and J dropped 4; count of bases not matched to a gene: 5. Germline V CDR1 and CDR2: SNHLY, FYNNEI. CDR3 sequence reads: CASSEQGEYEQYF. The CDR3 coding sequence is TGTGCCAGCAGCGAACAGGGGGAGTACGAGCAGTACTTC.

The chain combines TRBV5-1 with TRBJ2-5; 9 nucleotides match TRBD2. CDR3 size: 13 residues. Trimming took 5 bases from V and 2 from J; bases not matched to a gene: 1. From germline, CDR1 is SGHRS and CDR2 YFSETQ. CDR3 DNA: TGCGCCAGCAGGACTAGCGGTCAAGAGACCCAGTACTTC. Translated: CASRTSGQETQYF.

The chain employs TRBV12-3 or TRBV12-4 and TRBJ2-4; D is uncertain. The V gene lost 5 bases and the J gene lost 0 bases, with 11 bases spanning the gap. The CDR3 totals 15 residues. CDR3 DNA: TGTGCCAGCAGTGGCCTACTCCTAGCCAAAAACATTCAGTACTTC. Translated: CASSGLLLAKNIQYF.

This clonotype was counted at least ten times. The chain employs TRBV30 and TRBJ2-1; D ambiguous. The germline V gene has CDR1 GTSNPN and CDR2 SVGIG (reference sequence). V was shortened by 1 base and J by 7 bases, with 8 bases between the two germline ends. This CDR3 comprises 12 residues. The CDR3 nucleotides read TGTGCCTGGAGTGAAGAAAGAAATGAGCAGTTCTTC. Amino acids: CAWSEERNEQFF.

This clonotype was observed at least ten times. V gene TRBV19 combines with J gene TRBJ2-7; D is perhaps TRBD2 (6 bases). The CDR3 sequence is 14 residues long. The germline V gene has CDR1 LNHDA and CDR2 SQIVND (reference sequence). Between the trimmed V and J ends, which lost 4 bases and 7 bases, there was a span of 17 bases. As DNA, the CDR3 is TGTGCCAGTAGTACGTGGGACGGCGCGGGGGAGCAGTACTTC. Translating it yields CASSTWDGAGEQYF.